This entry is about one T cell receptor (beta chain). This clonotype was recorded a few times. The antigen it binds to is not known. Base qualities are not provided; no much larger clone lies one nucleotide away. The germline V gene specifies LGHNA as CDR1 and YNFKEQ as CDR2. V and J are trimmed by 0 bases and 1 base, and the gene matches miss 3 bases of the junction. Taken from cysteine to phenylalanine, the CDR3 has 15 residues. Of all the DNA, just the CDR3 is kept, 45 bases in frame from base 1. Library prep was done by multiplex PCR. TCRdb lists the instrument as Illumina HiSeq 4000. CDR3 regions were amplified by Arm-PCR with iRepertoire HTBI primers to construct TCR beta libraries. Before sequencing, the PCR products underwent gel purification. In the original analysis: A total of 62 TRBV and 14 TRBJ segments were identified across samples and were used for gene usage analysis of CDR3 amino acid clonotypes. COPE and FqMerger were used to merge filtered high-quality paired reads into contigs. BLAST was used to align contigs to IMGT TRBV, TRBD and TRBJ reference genes, and CDR3 was defined according to IMGT. Highly expanded clones were defined as clonotypes with a frequency above 0.1%. Shannon entropy was used to measure repertoire diversity, and the Gini coefficient was used to measure V-J evenness. Public clonotypes were defined as clonotypes shared by more than one individual. Clones were called with MiXCR by TCRdb after fastp trimmed the public reads at Q25, and only in-frame beta chains were retained. A single entry per CDR3 protein holds the most common genes and DNA from its merged rows. TCRdb's processing, not the authors' own work, is the source of the V and J calls. For this sample there are 400,000 to 500,000 distinct CDR3 sequences; 14% appear just once. The ten biggest clones cover approximately 15% of the sample.

Sample time point, as interpreted from the label and publication: newly diagnosed GD, antithyroid drugs for less than 3 months. RNA was extracted from PBMCs in TRIzol for both TCR sequencing and RNA sequencing. The diagnosis of Graves' disease was made according to American Thyroid Association guidelines. Recruitment of patients was carried out at an endocrinology department in Xi'an, China. Each patient gave 8.5 to 9.5 milliliters of peripheral blood, collected in an EDTA anticoagulant tube. Ficoll Paque Plus density gradient separation was used to isolate PBMCs, and no further T cell sorting was performed. An Agilent 2100 Bioanalyzer and agarose gel were used to check RNA quality, and a NanoDrop 2000 was used to measure RNA concentration. The data stem from a study of regulatory T cells in long-lasting Graves disease (dated by TCRdb to the early 2020s). Concerning the study at large: Patients with newly diagnosed Graves' disease had been on antithyroid drugs for under 3 months. Peripheral blood TCR sequencing and RNA sequencing compared persistent Graves' disease patients with newly diagnosed Graves' disease patients. The study was conducted in China and was registered as a clinical trial. A total of around 35 samples were covered by TCR sequencing, comprising some 13 persistent and roughly 20 newly diagnosed Graves' disease patients. The paper as a whole reports these results and caveats: A larger number of public clonotypes was shared among persistent patients (fewer than 3,000) than among newly diagnosed patients (around 970). Peripheral blood alone was examined, since thyroid tissue, which constituted the primary lesion, could not be accessed. The authors acknowledged the small sample size as a limitation that may reduce accuracy. Compared with newly diagnosed patients, persistent Graves' disease patients had lower TCR Shannon entropy and fewer highly expanded clones, which suggests clonal expansion. Persistent disease showed preferential use of TRBV28, TRBJ1-2 and TRBJ2-5, whereas newly diagnosed disease favored TRBV20-1 and TRBJ2-1. Sequencing and analysis were limited to the TCR beta chain.

A further study also used this sample, focusing on T cells in Graves' hyperthyroidism and ophthalmopathy. From that second study: Graves' hyperthyroidism was defined as stable when no progression to ophthalmopathy occurred over 18 months of follow-up. Hyperthyroidism patients were aged 18 to 65 years and newly diagnosed, with disease duration of less than 2 months. Patients with uncontrolled infections, other autoimmune diseases, pregnancy or lactation were excluded. Diagnoses were based on clinical symptoms, serum thyroxine and TRAb, thyroid ultrasound and orbital computed tomography. For the first round of RT-PCR on the TCR CDR3, the HTBI primer set was used together with the Qiagen OneStep RT-PCR kit. Blood samples also contained most of the expanded thyroid clonotypes (frequency above 0.001), which suggests that blood repertoires may reflect thyroid immune responses. A model built on a 13 V-J signature distinguished ophthalmopathy from stable hyperthyroidism, reaching over 85% sensitivity and around 81% specificity in cross-validation and 80%/75% in testing. During validation, the model predicted progression to ophthalmopathy a median of approximately 6.5 months ahead of onset, with 60% to 71% sensitivity and 72% to 85% specificity. To identify TCR V-J signatures that set the groups apart, the researchers used a discovery cohort of roughly 100 patients, made up of around 40 with Graves' ophthalmopathy and some 56 with stable Graves' hyperthyroidism. Whether ophthalmopathy could be predicted prospectively was tested in an independent validation cohort made up of about 18 hyperthyroidism patients plus 17 patients who later progressed to ophthalmopathy. For training and testing, the 100 or so patients in the discovery cohort were randomly divided in a 7:3 ratio. The study also compared thyroid tissue and blood T-cell repertoires from five or six Graves' hyperthyroidism patients. After blood sampling, hyperthyroidism patients were treated with methimazole at a starting dose of 30 mg daily, and ophthalmopathy patients were treated with high-dose intravenous methylprednisolone. Libraries were constructed in a second round of multiplex PCR, after which size selection and purification were carried out. Sequencing of the libraries was done on an Illumina HiSeq2000 using paired-end 100 bp reads. SOAPnuke was used to process the raw data, removing reads that contained adapters or uncalled bases, had a mean Phred below 15, or lacked an exact match to the constant primer or identifier. High-quality paired reads were merged using COPE v1.2.5, and each unique nucleotide sequence was defined as a clonotype. MiTCR v1.1 was used to align clonotypes to the IMGT TRBV, TRBD and TRBJ reference segments. Only V-J combinations with frequency above 0.0001, covering 99% to 99.2% of repertoires, were analysed. The TCS score was defined as F50 (clonal expansion) divided by E x V (chaos), with BLOSUM62-based TCRdist calculated between CDR3 peptides within each V-J. Welch's t-statistics and random forest reduced roughly 530 V-J features to fewer than 15, which were used in a naive Bayes classifier (R e1071). Sample size was not statistically predetermined, and blinding of investigators to group allocation was not performed. The paper reports TCR Vbeta CDR3 sequencing of over 120 peripheral blood samples: some 44 ophthalmopathy, roughly 74 hyperthyroidism and around 17 progressor patients.

Sequences were derived from peripheral blood mononuclear cells (PBMCs), sampled at new diagnosis, from a patient treated with antithyroid drugs. The chain is made from TRBV4-2 and TRBJ2-7; the junction holds 7 bases that match TRBD2. This receptor was obtained from a woman aged 45 to 65 with Graves disease. Donor details come from another sample of the same person, matched by shared clones. The CDR3 sequence is CASSQEWGGSYEQYF. The DNA sequence is TGTGCCAGCAGCCAAGAGTGGGGGGGTTCCTACGAGCAGTACTTC.